Each of the 18 T cell receptor beta chains below was sequenced from the same sample in a study of T cell responses to AZD1222 COVID-19 vaccine. Assay: immunoSEQ multiplex PCR; the TCRdb copy retains only in-frame clones and omits some. This sample has about 150,000 clones, with approximately 94% found just once. Sequenced material: peripheral blood, taken on day 0 of AZD1222 vaccination. The receptors were gathered from an adult in good health.

V usage is TRBV11-2 and J usage is TRBJ1-1; perhaps TRBD1 as D (5 bases). Germline V gene lookup returns CDR1 SGHAT and CDR2 FQNNGV. The CDR3 runs to 15 residues. Trimming shortened V by 0 bases and J by 3 bases, and 11 bases separated the two germline ends. CDR3 nucleotides: TGTGCCAGCAGCTTAGAGGCGGGGCGTTACACTGAAGCTTTCTTT. This encodes CASSLEAGRYTEAFF.

This clone was seen once. This chain links TRBV29-1 with TRBJ1-2; D uncertain. Trimming left V 6 bases short and J 8 bases short, with 16 bases between. Germline V lookup: CDR1 SQVTM, CDR2 ANQGSEA. The length of the CDR3 is 12 residues. The CDR3 sequence is CSVIGPWGGYTF. In nucleotides, the CDR3 is TGCAGCGTGATCGGGCCCTGGGGAGGCTACACCTTC. The full variable domain, rest sourced from reference TRBV29-1 and TRBJ1-2, is SAVISQKPSRDICQRGTSLTIQCQVDSQVTMMFWYRQQPGQSLTLIATANQGSEATYESGFVIDKFPISRPNLTFSTLTVSNMSPEDSSIYLCSVIGPWGGYTFGSGTRLTVV.

The rearrangement links TRBV5-1 to TRBJ2-1; 11 positions agree with TRBD1. V was clipped by 3 bases and J by 3 bases; unmatched bases: 5. The germline V gene encodes CDR1 SGHRS and CDR2 YFSETQ. This CDR3 is built from 16 residues. CDR3 bases: TGCGCCAGCAGCTATGGACAGGGGGCAATCTACAATGAGCAGTTCTTC. It encodes CASSYGQGAIYNEQFF.

The CDR3: CASSFELAFGTDTQYF. CDR3 DNA: TGTGCCAGCAGCTTCGAGCTAGCGTTTGGTACAGATACGCAGTATTTT. The chain uses TRBV11-2 and TRBJ2-3; perhaps TRBD2 as D (6 bases). This CDR3 region has 16 residues. Germline values: CDR1 SGHAT, CDR2 FQNNGV. V was pared by 3 bases and J by 3 bases, with 16 bases between. Full variable domain (missing parts from reference TRBV11-2 and TRBJ2-3): EAGVAQSPRYKIIEKRQSVAFWCNPISGHATLYWYQQILGQGPKLLIQFQNNGVVDDSQLPKDRFSAERLKGVDSTLKIQPAKLEDSAVYLCASSFELAFGTDTQYFGPGTRLTVL.

The CDR3, as DNA: TGTGCCAGCAGCCGGCCCCGCTCCTACAATGAGCAGTTCTTC. Translated, it gives CASSRPRSYNEQFF. The rearrangement joins TRBV3-1 (or the pseudogene TRBV3-2) to TRBJ2-1; D unresolved. This CDR3 has 14 residues. Trimming stripped 4 bases from V and 0 bases from J, with 7 bases between. Germline values: CDR1 LGHDT, CDR2 YNNKEL (reference sequence).

Written as DNA, the CDR3 is TGTGCCAGCAGAGCGGCAGTCCTAGCGGGGTATGGAGATACGCAGTATTTT. It codes for CASRAAVLAGYGDTQYF. The rearrangement links TRBV27 to TRBJ2-3, with 9 bases lining up with TRBD2. Germline CDR1 reads MNHEY; CDR2 reads SMNVEV (reference sequence). This CDR3 is built from 17 residues. V was pared by 6 bases and J by 5 bases, with 15 bases of the junction left unmatched.

The rearrangement joins TRBV7-3 to TRBJ2-3; the D is unclear. This CDR3 is 14 amino acids long. The germline V gene encodes CDR1 SGHTA and CDR2 FQGTGA. V lost 2 bases and J 0 bases, leaving 6 bases between the germline ends. The CDR3: CASSLYLSTDTQYF. The CDR3 DNA reads TGTGCCAGCAGCTTATACTTAAGCACAGATACGCAGTATTTT.

The V call is TRBV28, the J call TRBJ2-4; no reliable D call. The length of the CDR3 is 11 residues. Per germline, CDR1 MDHEN and CDR2 SYDVKM. The ends were cut back, 1 base at V and 6 bases at J, with 1 base in the middle. This CDR3 reads CASSLLNIQYF. The DNA for the CDR3 is TGTGCCAGCAGTTTATTAAACATTCAGTACTTC.

The chain has TRBV28 and TRBJ2-7; possible D gene TRBD1, 6 bases. Germline V lookup: CDR1 MDHEN, CDR2 SYDVKM. The V gene lost 4 bases and the J gene lost 3 bases, with 10 bases spanning the gap. The CDR3 spans 13 residues. CDR3 region: CASSSSQGYEQYF. For the CDR3, the DNA is TGTGCCAGCAGTTCCTCACAGGGCTACGAGCAGTACTTC.

The V and J genes are TRBV5-1 and TRBJ1-6; a possible D gene is TRBD1 (5 bases). CDR3 length: 18 amino acids. V was pared by 1 base and J by 9 bases, with 23 bases between. Germline CDR1 and CDR2: SGHRS and YFSETQ. The CDR3 protein is CASSLIPGEIPQGSPLHF. The CDR3 DNA follows: TGCGCCAGCAGCTTGATTCCGGGGGAAATCCCCCAAGGTTCACCCCTCCACTTT.

The rearrangement links TRBV15 to TRBJ2-1; TRBD1 is a possible D gene (6 bases). This CDR3 is 15 amino acids long. Germline CDR1 is LNHNV and CDR2 is YYDKDF (reference sequence). The ends were cut back, 3 bases at V and 0 bases at J, with 9 bases in the middle. The CDR3 region has the DNA TGTGCCACCAGCAGGGGGGCGAGCTCCTACAATGAGCAGTTCTTC. Translating gives CATSRGASSYNEQFF.

This clone was detected only once. J is TRBJ2-1 and V is TRBV7-9; D not certain. This CDR3 comprises 15 residues. Per germline, CDR1 SEHNR and CDR2 FQNEAQ (reference sequence). V lost 8 bases and J 0 bases, leaving 14 bases between the germline ends. CDR3 region: CASFSDVNSYNEQFF. CDR3 DNA sequence: TGTGCCAGCTTTTCCGACGTTAACTCCTACAATGAGCAGTTCTTC.

The V gene is TRBV7-6, the J gene TRBJ1-2; D gene uncertain. Trimming took off 5 bases at V and 3 bases at J, with 7 bases between the two ends. Germline V gene sequence: CDR1 SGHVS, CDR2 FNYEAQ. CDR3 length: 12 residues. CDR3 sequence: CASSPIDYGYTF. The CDR3 nucleotides are TGTGCCAGCAGCCCCATCGACTATGGCTACACCTTC.

V usage is TRBV9 and J usage is TRBJ2-2; 10 nucleotides match TRBD1. CDR1 and CDR2 from the germline V gene are SGDLS and YYNGEE. V shed 5 bases, J shed 6 bases, and the junction held 7 bases outside the gene matches. This CDR3 spans 15 amino acids. The CDR3 spells CASSGRDRGSGELFF. CDR3 bases: TGTGCCAGCAGTGGGAGGGACAGGGGCTCCGGGGAGCTGTTTTTT.

The genes are TRBV18 and TRBJ1-1, with 8 positions matching TRBD1. CDR1 and CDR2 (germline): KGHSH, LQKENI. The trim removed 4 bases at V and 3 bases at J, leaving 7 bases unmatched. This CDR3 comprises 15 residues. Here the CDR3 reads CASSRQGSYDTEAFF. CDR3 DNA: TGTGCCAGCTCACGACAGGGGAGTTATGACACTGAAGCTTTCTTT.

The rearrangement joins TRBV6-1 to TRBJ1-4; D gene uncertain. The V gene lost 3 bases and the J gene lost 3 bases, with 11 bases spanning the gap. Per germline, CDR1 MNHNS and CDR2 SASEGT. This CDR3 comprises 15 residues. The chain's CDR3 is CASSDYSFSNEKLFF. The CDR3 DNA reads as TGTGCCAGCAGTGATTATAGCTTTTCTAATGAAAAACTGTTTTTT.

The rearrangement links TRBV3-1 (or the pseudogene TRBV3-2) to TRBJ2-7, with 7 positions matching TRBD1. This CDR3 has 14 residues. Germline CDR1 and CDR2: LGHDT and YNNKEL (reference sequence). With 4 bases clipped from V and 2 bases from J, the junction kept 5 bases outside the gene matches. The CDR3 DNA sequence: TGTGCCAGCAGCCCTCGACAGGGAACCTACGAGCAGTACTTC. Its translation is CASSPRQGTYEQYF.

The chain has TRBV11-1 and TRBJ2-5; D perhaps matches TRBD2 (5 bases). The germline gives CDR1 SGHAT, CDR2 FQDESV (reference sequence). Trimming shortened V by 5 bases and J by 1 base, and 11 bases separated the two germline ends. The CDR3 covers 14 residues. CDR3 sequence: CASSRRTAQETQYF. The DNA of the CDR3 is TGTGCCAGCAGCCGGCGGACTGCCCAAGAGACCCAGTACTTC.